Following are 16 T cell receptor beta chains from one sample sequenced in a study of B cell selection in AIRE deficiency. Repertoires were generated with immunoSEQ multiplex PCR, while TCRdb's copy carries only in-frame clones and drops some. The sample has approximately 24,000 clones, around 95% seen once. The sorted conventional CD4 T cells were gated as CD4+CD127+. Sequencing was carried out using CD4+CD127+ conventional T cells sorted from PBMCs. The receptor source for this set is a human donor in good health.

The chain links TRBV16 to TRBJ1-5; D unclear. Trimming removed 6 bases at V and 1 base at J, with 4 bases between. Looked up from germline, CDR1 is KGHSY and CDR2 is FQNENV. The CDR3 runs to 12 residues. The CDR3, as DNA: TGTGCCAGCAGGGGCAGCAATCAGCCCCAGCATTTT. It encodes CASRGSNQPQHF.

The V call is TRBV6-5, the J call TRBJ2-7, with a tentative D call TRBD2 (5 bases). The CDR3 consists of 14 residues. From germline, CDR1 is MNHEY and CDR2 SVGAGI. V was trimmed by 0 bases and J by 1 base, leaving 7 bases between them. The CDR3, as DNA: TGTGCCAGCAGTTACTCGAGAGGGTCCTACGAGCAGTACTTC. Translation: CASSYSRGSYEQYF.

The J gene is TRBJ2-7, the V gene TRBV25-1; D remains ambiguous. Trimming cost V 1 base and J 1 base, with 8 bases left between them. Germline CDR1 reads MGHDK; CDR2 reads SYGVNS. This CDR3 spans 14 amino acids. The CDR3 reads CASSEFGHSYEQYF. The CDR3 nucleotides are TGTGCCAGCAGTGAATTCGGCCATTCCTACGAGCAGTACTTC.

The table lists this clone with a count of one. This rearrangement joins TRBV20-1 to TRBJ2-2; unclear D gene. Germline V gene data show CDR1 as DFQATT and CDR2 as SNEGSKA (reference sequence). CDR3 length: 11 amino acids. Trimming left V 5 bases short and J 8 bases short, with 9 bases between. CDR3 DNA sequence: TGCAGTGCTCCTTGGGGAGGGGAGCTGTTTTTT. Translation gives CSAPWGGELFF.

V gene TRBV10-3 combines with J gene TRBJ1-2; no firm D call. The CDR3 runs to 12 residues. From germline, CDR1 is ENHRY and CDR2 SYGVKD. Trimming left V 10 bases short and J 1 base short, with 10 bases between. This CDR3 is CATLLGNYGYTF. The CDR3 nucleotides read TGTGCCACCCTCTTGGGTAACTATGGCTACACCTTC.

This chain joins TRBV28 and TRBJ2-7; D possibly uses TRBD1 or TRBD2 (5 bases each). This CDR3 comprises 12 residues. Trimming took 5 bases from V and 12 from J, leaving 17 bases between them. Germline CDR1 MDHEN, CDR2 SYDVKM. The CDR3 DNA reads TGTGCCAGCAGTATGACCGGGACCCACCCGTACTTC. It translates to CASSMTGTHPYF.

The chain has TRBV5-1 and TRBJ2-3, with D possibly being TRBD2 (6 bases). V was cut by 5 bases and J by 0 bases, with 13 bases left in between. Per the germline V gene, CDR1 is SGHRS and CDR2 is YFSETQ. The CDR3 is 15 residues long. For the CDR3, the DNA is TGCGCCAGCAGTGTTCCTGGGACTAGCACAGATACGCAGTATTTT. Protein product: CASSVPGTSTDTQYF.

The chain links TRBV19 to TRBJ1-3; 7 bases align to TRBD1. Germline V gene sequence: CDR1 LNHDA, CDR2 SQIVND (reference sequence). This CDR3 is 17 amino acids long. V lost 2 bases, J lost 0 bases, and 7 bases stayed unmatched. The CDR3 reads CASSILGGQVSGNTIYF. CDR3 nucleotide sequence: TGTGCCAGTAGTATATTGGGCGGACAGGTCTCTGGAAACACCATATATTTT.

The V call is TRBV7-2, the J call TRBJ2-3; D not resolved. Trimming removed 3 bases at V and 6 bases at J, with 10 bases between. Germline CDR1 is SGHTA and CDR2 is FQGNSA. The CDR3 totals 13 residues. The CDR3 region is CASSFPWADTQYF. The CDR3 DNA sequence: TGTGCCAGCAGCTTCCCTTGGGCGGATACGCAGTATTTT.

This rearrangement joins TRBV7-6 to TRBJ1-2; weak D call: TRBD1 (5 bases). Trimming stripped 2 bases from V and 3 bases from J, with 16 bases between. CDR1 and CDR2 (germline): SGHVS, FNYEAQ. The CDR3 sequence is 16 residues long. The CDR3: CASSLSGRGLDYGYTF. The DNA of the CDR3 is TGTGCCAGCAGCTTAAGTGGTAGGGGATTGGACTATGGCTACACCTTC.

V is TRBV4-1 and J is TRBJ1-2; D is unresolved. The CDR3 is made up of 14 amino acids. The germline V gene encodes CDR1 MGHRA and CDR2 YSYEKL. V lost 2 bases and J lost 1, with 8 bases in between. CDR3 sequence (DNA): TGCGCCAGCAGCCAACTGGGCCTTAACTATGGCTACACCTTC. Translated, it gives CASSQLGLNYGYTF.

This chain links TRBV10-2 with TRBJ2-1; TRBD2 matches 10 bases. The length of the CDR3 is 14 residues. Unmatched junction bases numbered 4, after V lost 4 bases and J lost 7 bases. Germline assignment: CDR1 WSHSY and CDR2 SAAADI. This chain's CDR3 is CASSGGSGRNEQFF. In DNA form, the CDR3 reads TGCGCCAGCAGTGGGGGTAGCGGGAGGAATGAGCAGTTCTTC.

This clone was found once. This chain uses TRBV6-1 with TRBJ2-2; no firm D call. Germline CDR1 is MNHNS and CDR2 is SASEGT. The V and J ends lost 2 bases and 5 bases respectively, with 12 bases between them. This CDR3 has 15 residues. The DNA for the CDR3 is TGTGCCAGCAGTGAATCGGGCACGGCGACCGGGGAGCTGTTTTTT. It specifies CASSESGTATGELFF.

The CDR3 reads CASSPDRDSGNTIYF. In DNA form, the CDR3 reads TGTGCCAGCAGTCCGGACAGGGACTCTGGAAACACCATATATTTT. The chain employs TRBV27 and TRBJ1-3; 8 nucleotides line up with TRBD1. V lost 5 bases, J lost 0 bases, and 3 bases stayed unmatched. The CDR3 consists of 15 residues. Germline CDR1 reads MNHEY; CDR2 reads SMNVEV (reference sequence).

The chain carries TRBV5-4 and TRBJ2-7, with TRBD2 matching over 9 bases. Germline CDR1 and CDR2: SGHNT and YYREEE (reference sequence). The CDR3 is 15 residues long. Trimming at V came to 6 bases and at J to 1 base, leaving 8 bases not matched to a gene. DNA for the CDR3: TGTGCCAGCACCTTCGGCGGGAGGGAATCCTACGAGCAGTACTTC. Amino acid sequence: CASTFGGRESYEQYF. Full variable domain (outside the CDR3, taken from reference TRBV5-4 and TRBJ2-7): ETGVTQSPTHLIKTRGQQVTLRCSSQSGHNTVSWYQQALGQGPQFIFQYYREEENGRGNFPPRFSGLQFPNYSSELNVNALELDDSALYLCASTFGGRESYEQYFGPGTRLTVT.

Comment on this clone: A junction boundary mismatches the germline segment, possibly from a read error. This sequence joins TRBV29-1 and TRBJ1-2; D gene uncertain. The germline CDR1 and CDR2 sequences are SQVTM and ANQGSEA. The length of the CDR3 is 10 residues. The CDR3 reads CSVDSGARGF. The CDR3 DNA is TGCAGCGTTGACTCCGGTGCCCGCGGCTTC.